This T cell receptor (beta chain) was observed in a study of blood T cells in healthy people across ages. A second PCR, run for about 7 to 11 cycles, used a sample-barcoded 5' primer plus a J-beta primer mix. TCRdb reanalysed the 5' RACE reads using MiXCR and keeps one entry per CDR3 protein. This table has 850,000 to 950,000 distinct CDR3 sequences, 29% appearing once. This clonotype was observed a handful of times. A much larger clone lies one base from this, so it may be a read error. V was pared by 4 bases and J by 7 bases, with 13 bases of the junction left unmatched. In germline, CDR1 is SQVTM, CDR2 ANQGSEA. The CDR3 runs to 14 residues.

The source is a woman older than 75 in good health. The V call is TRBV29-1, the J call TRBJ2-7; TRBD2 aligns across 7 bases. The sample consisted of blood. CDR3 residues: CSVGSSGYYNEQYF. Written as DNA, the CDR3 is TGCAGCGTTGGCTCTAGCGGATACTACAATGAGCAGTACTTC.